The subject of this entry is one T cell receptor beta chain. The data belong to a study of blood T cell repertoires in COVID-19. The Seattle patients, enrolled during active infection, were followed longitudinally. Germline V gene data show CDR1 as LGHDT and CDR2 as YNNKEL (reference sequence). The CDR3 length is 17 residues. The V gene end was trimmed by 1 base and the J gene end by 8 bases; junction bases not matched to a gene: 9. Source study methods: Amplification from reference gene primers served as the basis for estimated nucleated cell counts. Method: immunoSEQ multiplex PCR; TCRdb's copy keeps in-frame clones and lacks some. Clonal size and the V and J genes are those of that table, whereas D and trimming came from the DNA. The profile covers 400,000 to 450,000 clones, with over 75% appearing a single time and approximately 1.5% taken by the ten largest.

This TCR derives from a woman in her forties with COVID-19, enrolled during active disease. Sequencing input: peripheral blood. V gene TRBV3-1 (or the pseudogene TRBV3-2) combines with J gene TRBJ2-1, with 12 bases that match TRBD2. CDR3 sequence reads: CASSQARTSGRYHEQFF. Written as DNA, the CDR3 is TGTGCCAGCAGCCAAGCCCGAACTAGCGGGAGGTATCATGAGCAGTTCTTC.